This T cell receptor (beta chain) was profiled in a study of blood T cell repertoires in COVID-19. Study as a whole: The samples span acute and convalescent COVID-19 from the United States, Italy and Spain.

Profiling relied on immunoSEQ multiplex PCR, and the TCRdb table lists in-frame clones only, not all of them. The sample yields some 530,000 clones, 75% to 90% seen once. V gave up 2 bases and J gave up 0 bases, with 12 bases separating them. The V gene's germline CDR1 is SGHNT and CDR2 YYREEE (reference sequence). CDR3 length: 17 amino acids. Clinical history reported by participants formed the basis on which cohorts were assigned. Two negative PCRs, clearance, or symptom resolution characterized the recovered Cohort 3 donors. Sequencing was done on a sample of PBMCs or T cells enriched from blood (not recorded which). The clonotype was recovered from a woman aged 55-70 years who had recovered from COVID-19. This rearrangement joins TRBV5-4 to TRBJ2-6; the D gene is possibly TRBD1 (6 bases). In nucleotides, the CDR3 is TGTGCCAGCAGCTTCGTTGGGGGCCACTCTGGGGCCAACGTCCTGACTTTC. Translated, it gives CASSFVGGHSGANVLTF. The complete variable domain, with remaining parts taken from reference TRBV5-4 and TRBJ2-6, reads ETGVTQSPTHLIKTRGQQVTLRCSSQSGHNTVSWYQQALGQGPQFIFQYYREEENGRGNFPPRFSGLQFPNYSSELNVNALELDDSALYLCASSFVGGHSGANVLTFGAGSRLTVL.